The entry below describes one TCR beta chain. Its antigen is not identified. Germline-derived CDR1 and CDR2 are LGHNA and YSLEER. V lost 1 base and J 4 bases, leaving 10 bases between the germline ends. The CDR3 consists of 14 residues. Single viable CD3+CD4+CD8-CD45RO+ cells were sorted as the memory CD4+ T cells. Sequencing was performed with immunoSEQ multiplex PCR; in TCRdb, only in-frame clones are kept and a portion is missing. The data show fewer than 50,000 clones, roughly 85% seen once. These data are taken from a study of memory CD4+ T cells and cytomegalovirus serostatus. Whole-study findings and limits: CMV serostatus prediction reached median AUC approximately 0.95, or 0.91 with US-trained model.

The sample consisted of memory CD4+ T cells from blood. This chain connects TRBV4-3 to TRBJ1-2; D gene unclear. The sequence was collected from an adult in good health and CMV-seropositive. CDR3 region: CASSQGLSVYGYTF. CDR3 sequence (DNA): TGCGCCAGCAGCCAAGGACTCAGCGTCTATGGCTACACCTTC.